The rows below give T cell receptor beta chains drawn from one sample of a study of early T cells in non-severe SARS-CoV-2 infection. One entry per CDR3 protein results from TCRdb running MiXCR on the 5' RACE reads. Here the sample spans some 30,000 distinct CDR3 sequences, 2.5% to 3.5% being singletons. The source material was whole blood. The receptor source for this set is an adult who was a healthcare worker with PCR-confirmed SARS-CoV-2 infection or an uninfected control (not recorded which). Each CDR3 is given with its conserved first and last residue.

>TRBV5-1
CASSRDGPGELFF
>TRBV30
CAWRGGVGNEQFF
>TRBV5-1
CASSLDGQLSNQPQHF
>TRBV5-6
CASSRASRGSYNEQFF
>TRBV4-2
CASSQDVSQETQYF
>TRBV12-3/TRBV12-4
CASRLGAKNIQYF
>TRBV11-2
CASSSRQGGTDTQYF
>TRBV7-3
CASSLTPGTDTQYF
>TRBV7-2
CASSPWGDSNQPQHF
>TRBV11-2
CASRIWTGGSFGETQYF
>TRBV29-1
CSVGQSSYNEQFF
>TRBV12-5
CASGPPVGLGYTF
>TRBV29-1
CSANPTGTDTQYF
>TRBV6-6
CASSYSSFYSEAFF
>TRBV7-9
CASSSGTAVPEAFF
>TRBV11-1
CASSLDGGRYNEQFF
>TRBV7-2
CASSLAGTSGGRTDTQYF
>TRBV14
CASSHEVGAGGYTF
>TRBV7-8
CASSSLQGVWEQFF
>TRBV6-4
CASSALTGVTQYF
>TRBV12-3/TRBV12-4
CASSHSGGTREQFF
>TRBV5-4
CASSLVVFSSDSTDTQYF
>TRBV27
CASSTSEGWAPQHF
>TRBV7-3
CASSPGGGGELFF
>TRBV12-3/TRBV12-4
CASSRDSRLRDTEAFF
>TRBV2
CASSEVNEQFF
>TRBV15
CATSRDRGETQYF
>TRBV29-1
CSVTIGAEAFF
>TRBV3-1
CASSQVGPDTQYF
>TRBV3-1
CASSQRRQHSGNTIYF
>TRBV2
CASRWAENTGELFF
>TRBV30
CACSGGLNTGELFF
>TRBV6-5
CASSSDRGGGNTIYF